This paragraph covers one T cell receptor (beta chain) sequence. In its sample, this clonotype was seen many times. Its antigen remains unidentified. No base quality information exists; no much larger clone differs at one position. The source of the sample is a study of T-cell reconstitution after alpha-beta-depleted transplantation in children (TCRdb year 2016). Looking at the study overall: Using TCR repertoire profiling, the study followed T-cell immune reconstitution in a quantitative way in children after TCRalphabeta/CD19-depleted allogeneic hematopoietic cell transplantation.

Beyond this particular receptor, the publication reports: About two months after transplant, the apparently early recovery of alphabetaT-cell counts reportedly depended on just several hundred clones that had expanded rapidly and came from non-depleted graft cells. In some patients, high TCRbeta diversity at day 60 was attributed to recipient T cells and intrathymic progenitors that had survived conditioning. Over subsequent months, a decline in hyperexpanded clone frequencies was noted, and after one year, T-cell counts and TCRbeta diversity were mostly ascribed to newly produced T cells.

The CDR3 sequence holds 14 residues, the cysteine and phenylalanine included. Kept here is only the CDR3 DNA, which spans 42 bases and is read in frame from base 1. Per the germline V gene, SGHRS is the CDR1 and YFSETQ is the CDR2. The germline ends are 11 bases apart after V is trimmed by 2 bases and J by 2 bases. In the paper's terms, the treatment or condition label means: allogeneic hematopoietic cell transplantation with graft depleted of TCRalphabeta T cells and CD19 B cells. The children who served as transplant recipients had been given grafts of TCRalphabeta/CD19-depleted allogeneic hematopoietic cells. The library was made by PCR. The instrument given in TCRdb is Illumina HiSeq 2500. Molecular barcoding was employed in the preparation of TCR libraries, with unique molecular identifiers being used to normalize TCRbeta repertoire quantification. TCRdb applied fastp at Q25 and MiXCR to the public reads, then kept only in-frame beta chains. A single entry per CDR3 protein holds the most common genes and DNA from its merged rows. For this sample the table gives 600,000 to 800,000 distinct CDR3 sequences, of which 10% to 15% were detected only once. Clones ranked in the top ten supply around 0.8% of the sample.

The chain is encoded by TRBV5-1 joined to TRBJ2-7; possibly the D gene is TRBD2, per 6 matching bases. This receptor was identified in a girl under 10 years old with congenital amegakaryocytic thrombocytopenia, due to receive a stem cell transplant. The sample here was PBMCs, taken before TCRalphabeta/CD19-depleted stem cell transplant. Here the CDR3 is given as CASSFLEGTYEQYF. The bases read TGCGCCAGCAGCTTCCTGGAGGGGACCTACGAGCAGTACTTC.